This entry concerns a single T cell receptor beta chain. TCRdb's copy holds only in-frame clones and misses some; the assay was immunoSEQ multiplex PCR. This table holds 45,000 to 60,000 clones, roughly nine tenths found once. In germline, CDR1 is SGHTA, CDR2 FQGNSA. The trim removed 5 bases at V and 1 base at J, leaving 8 bases unmatched. CDR3 length: 15 amino acids. This sample was included in a study of blood T cell repertoires in COVID-19. This sequence was found in a man in his sixties with acute or convalescent COVID-19. Source material: peripheral blood. This chain connects TRBV7-2 to TRBJ2-7; 7 positions agree with TRBD1. The CDR3 bases are TGTGCCAGCAGCCTCTTTAACAGGGGTTCCTACGAGCAGTACTTC. It codes for CASSLFNRGSYEQYF.